The clone carrying this T cell receptor beta chain has just one count. What it recognizes is unknown. The same CDR3 also results from other DNA sequences found in this sample. The sample is drawn from a study of shared clonotypes between healthy human individuals. In the study overall: Each donor contributed plates that comprised three CD4 naive, three CD4 memory, two CD8 naive and one CD8 memory. Study-level results: Although depth was large, rarefaction showed that sequencing of the sorted subsets was incomplete.

TCRdb's table, derived via immunoSEQ multiplex PCR, lists solely in-frame clones and lacks some. The sample holds about 1 million clones, about 75% seen once. The V gene's germline CDR1 is SGHRS and CDR2 YFSETQ. The CDR3 sequence is 14 residues long. V shed 0 bases and J shed 2 bases, with 9 bases lying between them. The sample consisted of memory CD4+ T cells sorted from blood. Subset denoted: CD45RA-negative fraction. The chain links TRBV5-1 to TRBJ2-7, with D maybe TRBD1 (5 bases). The TCR was taken from a young man in good health. CDR3 sequence: CASSLGQSPYEQYF. The CDR3 nucleotides are TGCGCCAGCAGCTTGGGACAGTCCCCCTACGAGCAGTACTTC.